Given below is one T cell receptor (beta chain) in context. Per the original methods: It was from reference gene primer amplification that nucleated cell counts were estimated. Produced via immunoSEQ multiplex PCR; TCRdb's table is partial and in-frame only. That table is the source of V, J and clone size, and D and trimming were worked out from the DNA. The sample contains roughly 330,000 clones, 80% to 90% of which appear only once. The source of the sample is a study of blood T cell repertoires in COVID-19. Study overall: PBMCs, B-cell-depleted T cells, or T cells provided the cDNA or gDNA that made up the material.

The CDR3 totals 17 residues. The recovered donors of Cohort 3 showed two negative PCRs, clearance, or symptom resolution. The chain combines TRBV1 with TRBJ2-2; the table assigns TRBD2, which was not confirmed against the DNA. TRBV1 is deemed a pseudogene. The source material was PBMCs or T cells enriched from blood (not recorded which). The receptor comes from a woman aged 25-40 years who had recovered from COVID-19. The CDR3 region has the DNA TGCACCAGCAGCCAAGAGAGCCCTGCGGGATTCACCGGGGAGCTGTTTTTT. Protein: CTSSQESPAGFTGELFF.